This entry concerns a single T cell receptor beta chain. Antigen unknown. Second-dose intervals of approximately 4 or approximately 12 weeks were pooled. This sample was included in a study of T cell responses to AZD1222 COVID-19 vaccine. General study points: Baseline serostatus was positive in only five to seven AZD1222 recipients. There were repertoire samples only from the period after the peak T cell response. Two doses of AZD1222 preceded a rise in Spike-specific TCR breadth and depth.

Assay used: immunoSEQ multiplex PCR; TCRdb lists only in-frame clones, some missing. The repertoire has tens of thousands of clones, 70% to 90% of them found once; the top ten carry around a tenth. The CDR3 is 16 residues long. V lost 1 base and J lost 6; bases outside the gene matches: 3. The V gene's germline CDR1 is LNHDA and CDR2 SQIVND (reference sequence). The specimen was peripheral blood, collected 28 days after the second AZD1222 dose. This sequence joins TRBV19 and TRBJ1-6; 10 nucleotides match TRBD1. This receptor was obtained from an adult who received the AZD1222 COVID-19 vaccine. CDR3 bases: TGTGCCAGTAGTATAGGACAGGGGGCTGGTAATTCACCCCTCCACTTT. Translating gives CASSIGQGAGNSPLHF. Full variable domain (remainder filled in from reference TRBV19 and TRBJ1-6): DGGITQSPKYLFRKEGQNVTLSCEQNLNHDAMYWYRQDPGQGLRLIYYSQIVNDFQKGDIAEGYSVSREKKESFPLTVTSAQKNPTAFYLCASSIGQGAGNSPLHFGNGTRLTVT.